The TCR beta chain described here comes from a study of regulatory T cells in long-lasting Graves disease. Overall study results and limits: TCR diversity was lower in persistent Graves' patients than in newly diagnosed ones.

In this sample, this clonotype turned up many times. Its antigen is still unknown. Researchers made TCR beta libraries by using iRepertoire HTBI primers and running Arm-PCR on CDR3 regions. MiXCR was run by TCRdb on the multiplex PCR reads, yielding one entry per CDR3 protein. This table holds about 300,000 distinct CDR3 sequences, 15% to 20% found once. This CDR3 is 14 amino acids long. The germline V gene has CDR1 SGHRS and CDR2 YFSETQ. V shed 2 bases and J shed 3 bases, with 11 bases lying between them. The sample's time point: newly diagnosed GD, antithyroid drugs for less than 3 months. With RNA extracted from PBMCs as input, the TCR library was made.

The genes are TRBV5-1 and TRBJ2-5; no firm D call. This sample comprised peripheral blood mononuclear cells (PBMCs), obtained at new diagnosis, from a patient treated with antithyroid drugs. The receptor's source is a female donor with Graves disease. This CDR3 reads CASSFSGQKETQYF. CDR3 coding DNA: TGCGCCAGCAGCTTCTCTGGGCAGAAAGAGACCCAGTACTTC.